The 25 T cell receptor beta chains presented below share a single source sample, sequenced in a study of T cells after yellow fever vaccination. A single record per CDR3 protein comes from TCRdb applying MiXCR to the 5' RACE reads. The sample includes 250,000 or so distinct CDR3 sequences, 5.5% to 8.5% seen only once; the top ten take approximately 1.1%. The sequences come from CD4+ T cells sorted from PBMCs, collected on the day of the yellow fever booster vaccination. The receptors were gathered from a man aged 25 to 40 who received the YFV17D yellow fever vaccine.

The sample holds a few counts of this clonotype. V usage is TRBV4-3 and J usage is TRBJ2-2; tentative D call: TRBD2 (6 bases). Germline V gene sequence: CDR1 LGHNA, CDR2 YSLEER. The CDR3 consists of 16 residues. Trimming removed 7 bases at V and 0 bases at J, with 15 bases between. The CDR3 loop is CASTPSGLTNTGELFF. CDR3 bases: TGCGCCAGCACCCCCTCGGGACTTACGAACACCGGGGAGCTGTTTTTT.

This clonotype has a handful of counts. The rearrangement joins TRBV5-1 to TRBJ1-2; 7 positions match TRBD1. This CDR3 has 15 residues. Germline V gene data show CDR1 as SGHRS and CDR2 as YFSETQ. J was trimmed by 7 bases and V by 0 bases; bases with no gene match: 9. The CDR3 region is CASSLGGTEESGYTF. CDR3 nucleotides: TGCGCCAGCAGCTTGGGGGGGACAGAGGAGTCTGGCTACACCTTC.

This clonotype has at least ten counts. The J gene is TRBJ2-1, the V gene TRBV7-9; 7 bases align to TRBD2. Germline V lookup: CDR1 SEHNR, CDR2 FQNEAQ (reference sequence). CDR3 length: 16 residues. The V and J ends lost 1 base and 8 bases, in that order; junction bases with no gene match: 11. The CDR3 sequence: CASSLGLADPRDEQFF. The CDR3, as DNA: TGTGCCAGCAGCTTAGGGCTAGCGGATCCTCGGGATGAGCAGTTCTTC. The full variable domain, in which reference TRBV7-9 and TRBJ2-1 provide the parts outside the CDR3, is DTGVSQNPRHKITKRGQNVTFRCDPISEHNRLYWYRQTLGQGPEFLTYFQNEAQLEKSRLLSDRFSAERPKGSFSTLEIQRTEQGDSAMYLCASSLGLADPRDEQFFGPGTRLTVL.

The sample holds a few counts of this clonotype. The chain couples TRBV6-2 or TRBV6-3 to TRBJ2-7; D may be TRBD2 (5 bases). Germline lookup yields CDR1 MNHEY and CDR2 SVGEGT. The CDR3 runs 13 residues. Trimming cost V 9 bases and J 0 bases, with 12 bases left between them. The CDR3 protein is CASVGVISYEQYF. The CDR3 DNA reads as TGTGCCAGTGTGGGAGTGATCTCCTACGAGCAGTACTTC.

This chain connects TRBV20-1 to TRBJ2-7, with D possibly TRBD1 on 5 matching bases. The CDR3 spans 13 residues. V was cut by 1 base and J by 6 bases, with 13 bases left in between. CDR1 DFQATT and CDR2 SNEGSKA come from the germline V gene (reference sequence). Here the CDR3 DNA reads TGCAGTGCTAGAGTAGGGGCTTCTGGCGAGCAGTACTTC. Its translation: CSARVGASGEQYF.

This clonotype was detected only once. Given a much more abundant clone one base away, this may be a read error. V gene TRBV20-1 combines with J gene TRBJ1-6; 8 bases agree with TRBD1. CDR3 size: 16 residues. Germline CDR1 reads DFQATT; CDR2 reads SNEGSKA (reference sequence). This CDR3 reads CSARGPDRAHNSPIHF. The CDR3 DNA is TGCAGTGCTAGAGGTCCGGACAGGGCGCATAATTCACCCATCCACTTT.

This clonotype has only a few counts. The chain joins TRBV4-3 to TRBJ1-2; D gene uncertain. Trimming took off 0 bases at V and 0 bases at J, with 8 bases between the two ends. Germline CDR1 and CDR2: LGHNA and YSLEER. The CDR3 sequence is 15 residues long. CDR3 sequence: CASSQDVVANYGYTF. CDR3 coding DNA: TGCGCCAGCAGCCAAGATGTCGTAGCTAACTATGGCTACACCTTC.

This clonotype came up a few times. This rearrangement joins TRBV6-2 or TRBV6-3 to TRBJ2-2, with 9 bases fitting TRBD1. The CDR3 totals 16 residues. Germline assignment: CDR1 MNHEY and CDR2 SVGEGT. Losses at the gene ends were 6 bases for V and 7 bases for J; bases not matched to a gene: 12. CDR3 loop: CASRKTTGGQSGELFF. Here the CDR3 DNA reads TGTGCCAGCAGGAAAACTACAGGGGGCCAGAGCGGGGAGCTGTTTTTT.

This chain links TRBV5-1 with TRBJ1-1; perhaps TRBD1 as D (6 bases). The CDR3 has 14 residues. The germline V gene has CDR1 SGHRS and CDR2 YFSETQ. V was pared by 3 bases and J by 4 bases, with 13 bases between. The chain's CDR3 is CASSSQQGVTEAFF. DNA of the CDR3: TGCGCCAGCAGCTCCCAACAGGGAGTCACTGAAGCTTTCTTT.

The V gene is TRBV2, the J gene TRBJ2-2; possibly TRBD2 for D (6 bases). The CDR3 loop spans 14 amino acids. V was clipped by 7 bases and J by 4 bases, with 13 bases between them. CDR1 and CDR2 from the germline V gene are SNHLY and FYNNEI. In DNA form, the CDR3 reads TGTGCCAGCAAAGGGGAGCGGGCCACCGGGGAGCTGTTTTTT. Its protein is CASKGERATGELFF.

This rearrangement joins TRBV5-4 to TRBJ2-5; 9 bases are a match to TRBD1. The CDR3 has 15 residues. Germline trimming cut 3 bases from V and 6 bases from J; bases unmatched to any gene: 9. Per germline, CDR1 SGHNT and CDR2 YYREEE (reference sequence). CDR3 nucleotides: TGTGCCAGCAGCTCCATCGACAGGGGGGGAAAGACCCAGTACTTC. Protein: CASSSIDRGGKTQYF.

This clonotype was observed at least ten times. This chain connects TRBV3-1 to TRBJ2-7, with 7 bases that match TRBD2. This CDR3 has 13 residues. Germline trimming cut 5 bases from V and 5 bases from J; bases unmatched to any gene: 6. CDR1 and CDR2 from the germline V gene are LGHDT and YNNKEL (reference sequence). As DNA, the CDR3 is TGTGCCAGCAGCTATCGAGGGAGGGACGAGCAGTACTTC. It encodes CASSYRGRDEQYF.

This clonotype was seen a few times. The V and J genes are TRBV29-1 and TRBJ2-3; 7 bases line up with TRBD2. After removal of 4 bases from V and 1 base from J, the junction contained 8 bases not matched to a gene. The CDR3 is 15 amino acids. Germline CDR1 reads SQVTM; CDR2 reads ANQGSEA. The CDR3 reads CSVAPSGDGTDTQYF. DNA of the CDR3: TGCAGCGTTGCCCCTAGCGGCGACGGCACAGATACGCAGTATTTT.

This clonotype was picked up a small number of times. The chain uses TRBV6-1 and TRBJ2-3; TRBD1 might be the D (6 bases). V lost 6 bases to trimming and J lost 3 bases, with 13 bases between them. This CDR3 is 14 amino acids long. CDR1 and CDR2 from the germline V gene are MNHNS and SASEGT. The CDR3 DNA sequence: TGTGCCAGCAGGAAGAACAGGGCGACAGATACGCAGTATTTT. Translating it yields CASRKNRATDTQYF.

This clonotype was counted ten times or more. The rearrangement links TRBV19 to TRBJ2-1, with TRBD2 matching 8 bases. This CDR3 region has 14 residues. V gave up 4 bases and J gave up 4 bases; unmatched junction bases: 3. The germline CDR1 and CDR2 sequences are LNHDA and SQIVND (reference sequence). The CDR3 DNA reads TGTGCCAGTAGTACCCGGGGGGGTTACAATGAGCAGTTCTTC. Amino acid sequence: CASSTRGGYNEQFF.

V is TRBV24-1 and J is TRBJ2-3; 9 nucleotides match TRBD2. The CDR3 length is 17 residues. Germline trimming cut 4 bases from V and 0 bases from J; bases unmatched to any gene: 7. From germline, CDR1 is KGHDR and CDR2 SFDVKD. The CDR3 loop is CATSDPPSGTSTDTQYF. Written as DNA, the CDR3 is TGTGCCACCAGTGACCCTCCTAGCGGGACTAGCACAGATACGCAGTATTTT.

J is TRBJ2-2 and V is TRBV12-3 or TRBV12-4; 9 bases line up with TRBD2. The CDR3 has 15 amino acids. Losses at the gene ends were 8 bases for V and 1 base for J; bases not matched to a gene: 5. CDR3 nucleotides: TGTGCCAGCCTAGGACTAGCGAGGAACACCGGGGAGCTGTTTTTT. This codes for CASLGLARNTGELFF.

This clonotype was recorded at least ten times. The chain is built from TRBV29-1 and TRBJ2-5; no clear D gene. The germline CDR1 and CDR2 sequences are SQVTM and ANQGSEA. This CDR3 is built from 13 residues. V lost 6 bases and J 2 bases, leaving 13 bases between the germline ends. The CDR3 loop is CSVVSGPQETQYF. The CDR3 DNA is TGCAGCGTCGTGTCAGGACCGCAAGAGACCCAGTACTTC.

The V gene is TRBV6-2 or TRBV6-3, the J gene TRBJ2-6; D not certain. Deletions cut 5 bases from V and 0 bases from J, with 11 bases between. This CDR3 is 16 amino acids long. Per germline, CDR1 MNHEY and CDR2 SVGEGT. The CDR3, as DNA: TGTGCCAGCAGTCCCGTTCGGAGCTCTGGGGCCAACGTCCTGACTTTC. Translation gives CASSPVRSSGANVLTF.

CDR3 in amino acids: CASSLTPPGQGDETQYF. The CDR3 DNA reads as TGTGCCAGCAGCTTAACCCCACCGGGACAGGGTGACGAGACCCAGTACTTC. The V gene is TRBV7-3, the J gene TRBJ2-5, with 9 positions matching TRBD1. Germline V gene sequence: CDR1 SGHTA, CDR2 FQGTGA. V was clipped by 0 bases and J by 5 bases; unmatched bases: 10. The CDR3 totals 17 residues.

This clonotype has just a few counts. The CDR3: CASSPRGTGTSDTQYF. The DNA of the CDR3 is TGTGCCAGCTCACCACGGGGGACAGGGACTTCAGATACGCAGTATTTT. This rearrangement joins TRBV18 to TRBJ2-3, with TRBD1 matching over 9 bases. From germline, CDR1 is KGHSH and CDR2 LQKENI. V shed 1 base, J shed 4 bases, and the junction held 6 bases outside the gene matches. The CDR3 totals 16 residues.

This clonotype was detected ten times or more. The chain recombines TRBV7-9 with TRBJ2-3; 10 positions match TRBD2. The CDR3 is made up of 15 amino acids. V gave up 1 base and J gave up 4 bases; unmatched junction bases: 2. The germline CDR1 and CDR2 sequences are SEHNR and FQNEAQ (reference sequence). The CDR3 DNA follows: TGTGCCAGCAGCTTAGGCGGACTAGCGGCAGATACGCAGTATTTT. Its translation is CASSLGGLAADTQYF.

This clonotype was found many times. The gene calls are TRBV7-2 and TRBJ2-1; D uncertain. Germline values: CDR1 SGHTA, CDR2 FQGNSA. Trimming took 1 base from V and 8 from J, leaving 15 bases between them. The length of the CDR3 is 15 residues. The CDR3 DNA reads TGTGCCAGCAGCTTAGGGTCGAGTCCCTTTCATGAGCAGTTCTTC. As protein: CASSLGSSPFHEQFF.

This clonotype was seen at least ten times. Written as DNA, the CDR3 is TGCGCCAGCAGCTTGATAGCGGACTCCTACAATGAGCAGTTCTTC. This translates into CASSLIADSYNEQFF. The chain uses TRBV5-1 and TRBJ2-1; weak D call: TRBD2 (6 bases). Germline V gene sequence: CDR1 SGHRS, CDR2 YFSETQ. V gave up 1 base and J gave up 0 bases, with 8 bases separating them. This CDR3 region has 15 residues.

There are many counts of this clonotype. This chain connects TRBV7-2 to TRBJ2-7; either TRBD1 or TRBD2 may fit D (5 bases each). V lost 9 bases and J lost 2, with 8 bases in between. The CDR3 loop spans 11 amino acids. The germline V gene has CDR1 SGHTA and CDR2 FQGNSA. CDR3 coding DNA: TGTGCCAGTGGGACGACCTACGAGCAGTACTTC. Translating gives CASGTTYEQYF.